These 6 T cell receptor beta chains originate from one sample sequenced in a study of Ad26.COV2.S vaccination and SARS-CoV-2 variants. Treatment: 19 received Ad26.COV2.S at low or high dose, single or two shots; about 5 received placebo; per-sample allocation not given. Sampling happened 63 days after the first vaccine or placebo injection. Some clones are missing from TCRdb's copy, which holds only in-frame ones; the method was immunoSEQ multiplex PCR. The repertoire consists of fewer than 400,000 clones, with approximately 86% occurring once and the leading ten covering 2% to 2.5%. The sample was peripheral blood, taken in a trial of Ad26.COV2.S vaccine versus placebo. All receptors derive from a person between 18 and 59 years old who received the Ad26.COV2.S COVID-19 vaccine or a placebo.

J is TRBJ1-1 and V is TRBV2; D possibly corresponds to TRBD1 (6 bases). The V end was cut by 4 bases, the J end by 4 bases, with 10 bases between. The CDR3 runs to 13 residues. Germline CDR1 is SNHLY and CDR2 is FYNNEI. CDR3 sequence reads: CASSGTVGTEAFF. In nucleotides, the CDR3 is TGTGCCAGCAGTGGGACAGTCGGCACTGAAGCTTTCTTT.

The genes are TRBV11-3 and TRBJ2-2; TRBD1 matches 7 bases. The germline V gene has CDR1 SGHNT and CDR2 YENEEA. Germline trimming cut 5 bases from V and 1 base from J; bases unmatched to any gene: 10. This CDR3 region has 17 residues. The CDR3 region has the DNA TGTGCCAGCAGCCCTTATACCGGGACAGAGAACACCGGGGAGCTGTTTTTT. Translation gives CASSPYTGTENTGELFF.

V usage is TRBV18 and J usage is TRBJ1-4; D possibly corresponds to TRBD1 (6 bases). CDR3 length: 15 amino acids. Looked up from germline, CDR1 is KGHSH and CDR2 is LQKENI. The V gene lost 6 bases and the J gene lost 0 bases, with 11 bases spanning the gap. The CDR3 DNA is TGTGCCAGCTCCCCCAGGGGACCAACTAATGAAAAACTGTTTTTT. Translated, it gives CASSPRGPTNEKLFF.

A note on this clone: The sample contains more than one DNA sequence encoding this CDR3. The chain is built from TRBV9 and TRBJ1-6; 7 bases are a match to TRBD1. CDR3 size: 14 residues. Looked up from germline, CDR1 is SGDLS and CDR2 is YYNGEE. V shed 2 bases, J shed 9 bases, and the junction held 5 bases outside the gene matches. The CDR3 region is CASSVAGGSSPLHF. The CDR3 DNA sequence: TGTGCCAGCAGCGTGGCAGGGGGAAGTTCACCCCTCCACTTT.

The chain uses TRBV5-4 and TRBJ1-2, with 9 bases fitting TRBD1. The CDR3 runs to 14 residues. From germline, CDR1 is SGHNT and CDR2 YYREEE (reference sequence). Trimming took 2 bases from V and 7 from J; bases not matched to a gene: 6. The chain's CDR3 is CASSFRDRDCGYTF. CDR3 in DNA: TGTGCCAGCAGCTTCCGGGACAGGGATTGTGGCTACACCTTC.

This clone is a singleton in its sample. The chain links TRBV7-6 to TRBJ2-7; a weak D match, TRBD1 (5 bases). Between the trimmed V and J ends, which lost 2 bases and 5 bases, there was a span of 13 bases. The V gene's germline CDR1 is SGHVS and CDR2 FNYEAQ. CDR3 length: 14 amino acids. The CDR3 DNA reads as TGTGCCAGCAGCTTATCGGCAGGGATGGACGAGCAGTACTTC. Amino acids: CASSLSAGMDEQYF.